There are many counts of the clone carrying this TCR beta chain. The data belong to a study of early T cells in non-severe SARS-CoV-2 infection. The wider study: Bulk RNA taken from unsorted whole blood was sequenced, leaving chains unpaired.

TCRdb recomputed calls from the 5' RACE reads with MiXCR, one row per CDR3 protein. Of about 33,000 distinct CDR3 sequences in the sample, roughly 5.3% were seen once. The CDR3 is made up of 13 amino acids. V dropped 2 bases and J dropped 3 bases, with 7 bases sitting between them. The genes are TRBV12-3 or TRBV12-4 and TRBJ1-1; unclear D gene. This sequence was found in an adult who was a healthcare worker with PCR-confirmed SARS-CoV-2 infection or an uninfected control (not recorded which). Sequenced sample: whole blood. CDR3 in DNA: TGTGCCAGCAGTTTAAACCGAGACACTGAAGCTTTCTTT. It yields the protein CASSLNRDTEAFF.